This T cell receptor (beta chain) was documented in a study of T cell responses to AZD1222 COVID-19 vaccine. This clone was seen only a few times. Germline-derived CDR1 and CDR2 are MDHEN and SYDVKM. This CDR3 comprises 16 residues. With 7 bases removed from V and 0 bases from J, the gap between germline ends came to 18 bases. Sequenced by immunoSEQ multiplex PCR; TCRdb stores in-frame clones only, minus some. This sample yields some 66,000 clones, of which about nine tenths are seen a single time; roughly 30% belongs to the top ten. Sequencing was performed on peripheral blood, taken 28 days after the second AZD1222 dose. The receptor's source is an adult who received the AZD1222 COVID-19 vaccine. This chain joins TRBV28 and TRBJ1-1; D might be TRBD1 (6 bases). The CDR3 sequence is CASTKSGKGVNTEAFF. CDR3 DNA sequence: TGTGCCAGCACCAAATCAGGGAAGGGGGTGAACACTGAAGCTTTCTTT.